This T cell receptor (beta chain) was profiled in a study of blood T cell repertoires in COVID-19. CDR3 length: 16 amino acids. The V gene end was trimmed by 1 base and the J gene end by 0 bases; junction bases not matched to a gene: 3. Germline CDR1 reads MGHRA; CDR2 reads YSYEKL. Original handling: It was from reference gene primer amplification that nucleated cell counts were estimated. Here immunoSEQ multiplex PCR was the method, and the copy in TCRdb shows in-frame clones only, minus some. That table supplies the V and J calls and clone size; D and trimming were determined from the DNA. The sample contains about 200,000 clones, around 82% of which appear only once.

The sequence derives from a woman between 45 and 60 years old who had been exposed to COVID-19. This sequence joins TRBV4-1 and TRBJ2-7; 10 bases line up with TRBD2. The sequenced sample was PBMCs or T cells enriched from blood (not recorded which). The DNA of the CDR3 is TGCGCCAGCAGCCAAGTCGCTAGCGGGGGCTCCTACGAGCAGTACTTC. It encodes CASSQVASGGSYEQYF.